These T cell receptor beta chains were read from a single sample in a study of response to subunit inactivated influenza vaccine. TCRdb called the RT-PCR reads again in MiXCR, with one record for every CDR3 protein. The sample carries 650,000 to 700,000 distinct CDR3 sequences, 15% to 18% recorded once. The specimen comprised PBMCs from blood, sampled roughly 12 days after vaccination. These TCRs come from a man in his fifties or sixties who received an inactivated influenza vaccine. CDR3s leave out the opening cysteine and the closing phenylalanine or tryptophan. A D gene is named only where the DNA matches it firmly.

NA,TRBV7-8,ASSPRGPSGANVLT
NA,TRBV18,ASSPDPGLVTGYEQY
NA,TRBV29-1,SVEVPAFTDTQY
NA,TRBV5-1,ASSIDGTTGSGANVLT
TRBD2,TRBV7-9,ASSPSSGSSDTQY
TRBD2,TRBV7-8,ASSLGLASTGELF
TRBD2,TRBV20-1,SALAGGTSWEDTQY
NA,TRBV20-1,SARDLKRRNTGELF
TRBD1,TRBV11-1,ASSSRDRGRRLLNEQF
TRBD2,TRBV20-1,SASLAGPAYNEQF